Below, 32 T cell receptor beta chains from the same sample are listed, as sequenced in a study of spatial heterogeneity in lung cancer. Each CDR3 protein is one row after TCRdb ran MiXCR on the 5' RACE reads. The sample holds around 60,000 distinct CDR3 sequences; about 8% are singletons and the top ten take about 15%. Indicated time point: sample taken at primary tumor resection. Whole RNA, which was extracted from tumor, nontumor lung tissue or frozen PBMC, was sequenced without any cell sorting. The sequencing here drew on PBMCs, taken at surgery. The source of these receptors is a female donor with early-stage non-small cell lung cancer.

This clonotype was counted ten times or more. The chain combines TRBV6-5 with TRBJ2-6, with D tentatively TRBD2 (5 bases). V gave up 6 bases and J gave up 0 bases, with 15 bases separating them. CDR3 size: 17 residues. Germline V gene data show CDR1 as MNHEY and CDR2 as SVGAGI. This chain's CDR3 is CASSSGIHLSGANVLTF. Here the CDR3 DNA reads TGTGCCAGCAGCTCCGGGATACATCTCTCTGGGGCCAACGTCCTGACTTTC.

In its sample, this clonotype was seen many times. This chain joins TRBV9 and TRBJ2-1, with D possibly TRBD1 on 6 matching bases. Germline CDR1 and CDR2: SGDLS and YYNGEE. V was shortened by 0 bases and J by 3 bases, with 13 bases between the two germline ends. This CDR3 comprises 16 residues. CDR3 sequence reads: CASSVDPGHSYNEQFF. CDR3 nucleotide sequence: TGTGCCAGCAGCGTAGATCCGGGACACAGCTACAATGAGCAGTTCTTC. Together with reference TRBV9 and TRBJ2-1, the CDR3 gives the full variable domain: DSGVTQTPKHLITATGQRVTLRCSPRSGDLSVYWYQQSLDQGLQFLIQYYNGEERAKGNILERFSAQQFPDLHSELNLSSLELGDSALYFCASSVDPGHSYNEQFFGPGTRLTVL.

This clonotype appeared many times. The rearrangement uses TRBV2 and TRBJ2-1; TRBD2 is a possible D gene (6 bases). This CDR3 spans 17 amino acids. The germline V gene encodes CDR1 SNHLY and CDR2 FYNNEI. With 2 bases removed from V and 6 bases from J, the gap between germline ends came to 20 bases. The CDR3 loop is CASSERDSGLRSNEQFF. CDR3 DNA: TGTGCCAGCAGTGAAAGGGATTCGGGACTCCGGAGCAATGAGCAGTTCTTC.

The chain carries TRBV6-1 and TRBJ1-6; 7 positions agree with TRBD1. The CDR3 has 18 amino acids. Unmatched junction bases numbered 16, after V lost 4 bases and J lost 7 bases. Germline loops: CDR1 MNHNS, CDR2 SASEGT. The CDR3 nucleotides are TGTGCCAGCAGTGCCCTCGACAGGGCAATCTTCCAAAATTCACCCCTCCACTTT. This sequence encodes CASSALDRAIFQNSPLHF.

The chain links TRBV7-2 to TRBJ2-2, with D maybe TRBD1 (5 bases). Trimming shortened V by 7 bases and J by 0 bases, and 15 bases separated the two germline ends. This CDR3 comprises 16 residues. The V gene's germline CDR1 is SGHTA and CDR2 FQGNSA. CDR3 coding DNA: TGTGCCAGCACCCTGGGGCAGGCGTCGAACACCGGGGAGCTGTTTTTT. Its protein product is CASTLGQASNTGELFF.

This clonotype has more than one count but fewer than ten. The V gene is TRBV5-1, the J gene TRBJ2-7; D is undetermined. Germline loops: CDR1 SGHRS, CDR2 YFSETQ. Trimming removed 4 bases from V and 4 bases from J, with 15 bases in between. There are 14 residues in the CDR3. The CDR3 region has the DNA TGCGCCAGCAGCCCCGGCGGAAGGGTGTACGAGCAGTACTTC. This sequence encodes CASSPGGRVYEQYF.

The V call is TRBV12-5, the J call TRBJ2-3, with unresolved D. With 6 bases removed from V and 6 bases from J, the gap between germline ends came to 13 bases. Germline assignment: CDR1 LGHNT and CDR2 FRNRAP. The CDR3 length is 13 residues. Here the CDR3 reads CASGLDNLDTQYF. DNA for the CDR3: TGTGCTAGTGGACTTGACAATCTGGATACGCAGTATTTT.

The chain joins TRBV6-5 to TRBJ1-1; possible D gene TRBD1, 5 bases. The CDR3 is 13 amino acids. The V and J ends lost 2 bases and 4 bases respectively, with 8 bases between them. Germline lookup yields CDR1 MNHEY and CDR2 SVGAGI. The CDR3 bases are TGTGCCAGCAGTTACGACAGTACCACTGAAGCTTTCTTT. Its protein is CASSYDSTTEAFF.

There are many counts of this clonotype. A read error may produce the germline difference seen at one junction end. This chain joins TRBV29-1 and TRBJ2-1, with 9 bases aligning to TRBD2. This CDR3 region has 13 residues. Germline-derived CDR1 and CDR2 are SQVTM and ANQGSEA. CDR3 residues: CSVEVREGRWFIF. The CDR3 nucleotides are TGCAGCGTTGAAGTGCGGGAGGGTCGGTGGTTCATCTTC.

This clonotype was seen many times. The rearrangement joins TRBV2 to TRBJ1-4, with 7 bases that match TRBD1. With 6 bases clipped from V and 3 bases from J, the junction kept 4 bases outside the gene matches. Germline V gene sequence: CDR1 SNHLY, CDR2 FYNNEI. The CDR3 loop spans 14 amino acids. CDR3 amino acids: CASRWTGSNEKLFF. CDR3 nucleotides: TGTGCCAGCAGATGGACAGGATCTAATGAAAAACTGTTTTTT.

This clonotype was observed at least ten times. This chain joins TRBV6-5 and TRBJ1-5; 8 bases fit TRBD1. This CDR3 is built from 16 residues. V lost 6 bases and J lost 1; bases outside the gene matches: 8. The V gene's germline CDR1 is MNHEY and CDR2 SVGAGI. The DNA for the CDR3 is TGTGCCAGCAGCCCTCTGACAGGGGAAAGCAATCAGCCCCAGCATTTT. This gives the protein CASSPLTGESNQPQHF.

This clonotype was found a few times. The V gene is TRBV20-1, the J gene TRBJ1-3; D is unresolved. This CDR3 contains 14 residues. The germline V gene has CDR1 DFQATT and CDR2 SNEGSKA (reference sequence). The V gene lost 1 base and the J gene lost 4 bases, with 11 bases spanning the gap. CDR3 nucleotide sequence: TGCAGTGCTAGAGCCACTTTTGGGGGAAACACCATATATTTT. Translating gives CSARATFGGNTIYF.

The CDR3 loop reads CASRSGTAGNQPQHF. The CDR3 nucleotides read TGTGCCAGCAGGTCAGGGACAGCTGGAAATCAGCCCCAGCATTTT. V usage is TRBV28 and J usage is TRBJ1-5; 7 nucleotides match TRBD1. CDR1 is MDHEN and CDR2 is SYDVKM in the germline V gene. This CDR3 region has 15 residues. With V trimmed by 6 bases and J by 4 bases, 9 bases remained unmatched.

This clonotype was counted a few times. The rearrangement joins TRBV28 to TRBJ1-2, with 8 bases that match TRBD1. Germline assignment: CDR1 MDHEN and CDR2 SYDVKM. The CDR3 totals 15 residues. The trim removed 3 bases at V and 6 bases at J, leaving 9 bases unmatched. CDR3 region: CASSLGQGARNGYTF. The CDR3 nucleotides are TGTGCCAGCAGTTTGGGGCAGGGGGCGCGCAATGGCTACACCTTC.

In this sample, this clonotype turned up many times. The chain carries TRBV6-5 and TRBJ1-2; D might be TRBD1 (6 bases). Germline values: CDR1 MNHEY, CDR2 SVGAGI. Trimming left V 6 bases short and J 5 bases short, with 16 bases between. This CDR3 spans 14 amino acids. CDR3 protein: CASRFMGAGYGYTF. The CDR3 DNA sequence: TGTGCCAGCAGATTTATGGGGGCCGGGTATGGCTACACCTTC.

This clonotype was observed a few times. The chain carries TRBV6-1 and TRBJ2-3, with D possibly TRBD1 on 6 matching bases. Trimming cost V 3 bases and J 4 bases, with 11 bases left between them. This CDR3 spans 14 amino acids. CDR1 is MNHNS and CDR2 is SASEGT in the germline V gene. CDR3 protein: CASSETGAPDTQYF. CDR3 coding DNA: TGTGCCAGCAGTGAGACAGGCGCACCAGATACGCAGTATTTT.

This clonotype was seen ten or more times. This rearrangement joins TRBV10-3 to TRBJ1-5; a possible D gene is TRBD1 (6 bases). With 3 bases removed from V and 5 bases from J, the gap between germline ends came to 11 bases. This CDR3 region has 14 residues. Germline values: CDR1 ENHRY, CDR2 SYGVKD. This chain's CDR3 is CAISERGQDQPQHF. DNA of the CDR3: TGTGCCATCAGTGAAAGGGGACAAGATCAGCCCCAGCATTTT.

This clonotype was observed many times. The rearrangement joins TRBV28 to TRBJ1-1, with no clear D. Trimming took 6 bases from V and 3 from J, leaving 2 bases between them. The CDR3 covers 10 residues. CDR1 MDHEN and CDR2 SYDVKM come from the germline V gene. CDR3 DNA sequence: TGTGCCAGCAGGGACACTGAAGCTTTCTTT. This codes for CASRDTEAFF.

The V gene is TRBV7-3, the J gene TRBJ2-1; TRBD1 aligns across 7 bases. CDR1 SGHTA and CDR2 FQGTGA come from the germline V gene. This CDR3 contains 15 residues. With 5 bases clipped from V and 0 bases from J, the junction kept 4 bases outside the gene matches. CDR3 in amino acids: CASSARDSSYNEQFF. As DNA, the CDR3 is TGTGCCAGCAGCGCCCGGGACAGCTCCTACAATGAGCAGTTCTTC.

The chain uses TRBV7-3 and TRBJ2-3; D call uncertain. Germline CDR1 is SGHTA and CDR2 is FQGTGA. The CDR3 extends over 14 amino acids. Trimming pared 4 bases from V and 2 bases from J, leaving 10 bases between. CDR3 in amino acids: CASSSRPDTDTQYF. The CDR3 coding sequence is TGTGCCAGCAGCTCCCGACCGGACACAGATACGCAGTATTTT.

A few counts support this clonotype. The gene calls are TRBV6-1 and TRBJ1-5; D gene unclear. With 8 bases removed from V and 9 bases from J, the gap between germline ends came to 17 bases. This CDR3 comprises 13 residues. The V gene's germline CDR1 is MNHNS and CDR2 SASEGT. The CDR3 DNA reads as TGTGCCAGCGGTGGAGGCGCCCCAGGGCCCCAGCATTTT. This sequence encodes CASGGGAPGPQHF.

This clonotype was recorded at least ten times. The CDR3 protein is CASSWEGGVKYF. DNA for the CDR3: TGTGCCAGCAGTTGGGAGGGCGGGGTTAAGTATTTT. The chain combines TRBV28 with TRBJ2-3, with 7 bases identical to TRBD2. Losses at the gene ends were 4 bases for V and 13 bases for J; bases not matched to a gene: 8. The CDR3 is 12 amino acids. Germline V gene data show CDR1 as MDHEN and CDR2 as SYDVKM.

In this sample, this clonotype turned up many times. The chain joins TRBV24-1 to TRBJ2-3; perhaps TRBD2 as D (5 bases). CDR3 length: 14 amino acids. With 2 bases removed from V and 4 bases from J, the gap between germline ends came to 9 bases. CDR1 is KGHDR and CDR2 is SFDVKD in the germline V gene. The CDR3 spells CATSDSGYADTQYF. As DNA, the CDR3 is TGTGCCACCAGTGATTCGGGGTATGCAGATACGCAGTATTTT.

V and J are TRBV11-2 and TRBJ2-3; 10 nucleotides agree with TRBD2. The germline CDR1 and CDR2 sequences are SGHAT and FQNNGV. V shed 1 base and J 15 bases; nucleotides not matched to a gene: 10. The CDR3 loop spans 14 amino acids. CDR3 loop: CASSLGASGGFTYF. Here the CDR3 DNA reads TGTGCCAGCAGCTTAGGGGCTAGCGGGGGCTTCACATATTTT.

At least ten counts were recorded for this clonotype. The chain carries TRBV28 and TRBJ2-3; TRBD1 matches at 8 bases. The CDR3 is made up of 18 amino acids. Germline-derived CDR1 and CDR2 are MDHEN and SYDVKM. V dropped 3 bases and J dropped 2; count of bases not matched to a gene: 13. CDR3 bases: TGTGCCAGCAGTTTCCCACGGACAGGGATGCTGATCACAGATACGCAGTATTTT. Translating gives CASSFPRTGMLITDTQYF.

In its sample, this clonotype was seen many times. V usage is TRBV4-2 and J usage is TRBJ2-3, with D possibly matching TRBD2 (6 bases). The germline V gene encodes CDR1 LGHNA and CDR2 YNFKEQ. This CDR3 is built from 16 residues. The V and J ends lost 4 bases and 6 bases respectively, with 20 bases between them. This CDR3 is CASSRAGPQVADTQYF. Here the CDR3 DNA reads TGTGCCAGCAGCCGCGCGGGGCCCCAGGTTGCGGATACGCAGTATTTT.

This clonotype was seen a few times. J is TRBJ2-3 and V is TRBV12-3 or TRBV12-4; D not certain. The CDR3 length is 13 residues. Trimming took off 1 base at V and 4 bases at J, with 6 bases between the two ends. The CDR3 reads CASSLDGPDTQYF. CDR3 DNA sequence: TGTGCCAGCAGTTTAGACGGGCCAGATACGCAGTATTTT.

This clonotype came up many times. The chain recombines TRBV11-2 with TRBJ2-3; D gene ambiguous. The CDR3 runs to 12 residues. In germline, CDR1 is SGHAT, CDR2 FQNNGV. The V gene lost 0 bases and the J gene lost 3 bases, with 1 base spanning the gap. DNA of the CDR3: TGTGCCAGCAGCTTAGATACAGATACGCAGTATTTT. Residues: CASSLDTDTQYF.

This rearrangement joins TRBV5-1 to TRBJ2-7; D might be TRBD1 (6 bases). CDR1 and CDR2 from the germline V gene are SGHRS and YFSETQ. This CDR3 is 15 amino acids long. The V and J ends lost 4 bases and 2 bases respectively, with 16 bases between them. The CDR3 region is CASSLIEGQTYEQYV. Written as DNA, the CDR3 is TGCGCCAGCAGCCTTATCGAAGGACAGACCTACGAGCAGTACGTC.

This clonotype has a handful of counts. J is TRBJ2-4 and V is TRBV28; the D call may be TRBD1 or TRBD2 (5 bases each). CDR3 length: 18 residues. Trimming took off 5 bases at V and 1 base at J, with 21 bases between the two ends. CDR1 and CDR2 (germline): MDHEN, SYDVKM. CDR3 sequence: CASSPNGGARGAKNIQYF. DNA for the CDR3: TGTGCCAGCAGTCCCAACGGCGGAGCCCGGGGCGCCAAAAACATTCAGTACTTC.

The gene calls are TRBV9 and TRBJ2-5; 8 nucleotides align to TRBD2. The CDR3 totals 16 residues. Per the germline V gene, CDR1 is SGDLS and CDR2 is YYNGEE. Trimming at V came to 4 bases and at J to 4 bases, leaving 12 bases not matched to a gene. The CDR3 bases are TGTGCCAGCAGCTCCCGTGGGAGCGGGGGTTTAGAGACCCAGTACTTC. It translates to CASSSRGSGGLETQYF.

The rearrangement links TRBV27 to TRBJ2-5, with 7 positions matching TRBD1. The germline gives CDR1 MNHEY, CDR2 SMNVEV (reference sequence). V gave up 6 bases and J gave up 3 bases; unmatched junction bases: 4. This CDR3 has 13 residues. The CDR3 sequence: CASRRQGEETQYF. The CDR3 DNA follows: TGTGCCAGCAGAAGACAGGGCGAAGAGACCCAGTACTTC.